Included here is one TCR beta chain sequence, with context. Its antigen is unidentified. This entry is derived from a study of T cell responses to AZD1222 COVID-19 vaccine. General study results and limits: Among spike-specific TCRs, nearly half reportedly target unmutated variant regions. Females made up more of the donors, who were largely white British, and clonal diversity may have come out too low. Increases in Spike-specific TCR breadth and depth were seen after two AZD1222 doses. Spike as a whole was targeted by vaccine-associated CD4 TCRs, dominant at 160-218 and 743-854.

Sequenced by immunoSEQ multiplex PCR; TCRdb stores in-frame clones only, minus some. The sample carries about 150,000 clones, about nine tenths recorded once. Germline V lookup: CDR1 MNHEY, CDR2 SMNVEV (reference sequence). Trimming removed 4 bases from V and 0 bases from J; junction bases left unmatched: 5. CDR3 length equals 17 residues. The chain links TRBV27 to TRBJ2-6; TRBD2 matches at 8 bases. The receptor's source is an adult who received the AZD1222 COVID-19 vaccine. The sequencing used peripheral blood, collected 28 days after the second AZD1222 dose. CDR3 DNA: TGTGCCAGCAGTTCTTTTAGCGGGACCTCTGGGGCCAACGTCCTGACTTTC. Translating gives CASSSFSGTSGANVLTF.